This TCR beta chain was sequenced in a study of blood T cell repertoires in COVID-19. There are 15 residues in the CDR3. Germline CDR1 LNHDA, CDR2 SQIVND (reference sequence). Trimming stripped 3 bases from V and 2 bases from J, with 11 bases between. Sequencing was performed with immunoSEQ multiplex PCR; in TCRdb, only in-frame clones are kept and a portion is missing. The sample contains 150,000 to 200,000 clones, 78% of which appear only once. The origin of this receptor is a woman between 45 and 65 years old who had recovered from COVID-19. Material: PBMCs or T cells enriched from blood (not recorded which). The chain combines TRBV19 with TRBJ2-1; D might be TRBD2 (6 bases). CDR3 DNA sequence: TGTGCCAGTAGTATTACGGGAGACGCCTACAATGAGCAGTTCTTC. This codes for CASSITGDAYNEQFF.